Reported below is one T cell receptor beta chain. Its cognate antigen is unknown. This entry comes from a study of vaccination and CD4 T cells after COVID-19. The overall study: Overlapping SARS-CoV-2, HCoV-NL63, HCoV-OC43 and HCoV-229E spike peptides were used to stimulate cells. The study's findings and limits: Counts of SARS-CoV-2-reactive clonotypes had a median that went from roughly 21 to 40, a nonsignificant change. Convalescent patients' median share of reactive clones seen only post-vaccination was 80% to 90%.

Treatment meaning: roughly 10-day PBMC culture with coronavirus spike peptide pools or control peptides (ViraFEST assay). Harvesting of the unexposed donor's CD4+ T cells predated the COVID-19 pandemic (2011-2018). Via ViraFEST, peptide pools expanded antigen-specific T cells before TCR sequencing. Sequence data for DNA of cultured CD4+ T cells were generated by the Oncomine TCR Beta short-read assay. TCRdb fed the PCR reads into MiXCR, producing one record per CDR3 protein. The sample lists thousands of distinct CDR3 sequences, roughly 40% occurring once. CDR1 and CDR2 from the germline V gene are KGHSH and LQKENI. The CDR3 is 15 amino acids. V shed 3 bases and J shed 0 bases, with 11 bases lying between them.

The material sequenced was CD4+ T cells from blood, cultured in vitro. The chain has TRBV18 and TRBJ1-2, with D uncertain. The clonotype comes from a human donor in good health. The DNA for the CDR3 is TGTGCCAGCTCACCTCCATTAATAGCTAACTATGGCTACACCTTC. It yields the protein CASSPPLIANYGYTF.